The text below deals with one T cell receptor beta chain. Its specificity is unknown. Clones were sequenced by immunoSEQ multiplex PCR, and TCRdb holds only the in-frame ones, with some missing. The sample records some 190,000 clones, more than 70% being singletons. The source of the sample is a study of cytomegalovirus exposure and HLA in healthy donors. Germline CDR1 and CDR2: SEHNR and FQNEAQ (reference sequence). V was pared by 5 bases and J by 4 bases, with 17 bases of the junction left unmatched. The CDR3 loop spans 18 amino acids. Points from the study as a whole: In the roughly 120 validation repertoires, a later analysis found that first-cohort TCR clusters tended to co-occur. The study designated about 180 TCR beta chains cytomegalovirus-associated. A classifier reportedly called cytomegalovirus status with high sensitivity and specificity. Generally TCR sequences proved uncommon, though certain public TCRs appeared in numerous donors.

The sequencing input was PBMCs. The sequence came from a woman younger than 35 in good health and CMV-seronegative. V and J are TRBV7-9 and TRBJ1-3; 7 positions agree with TRBD1. This CDR3 is CASSPPPQGRSGGNTIYF. Written as DNA, the CDR3 is TGTGCCAGCAGCCCCCCGCCACAGGGGAGGTCGGGCGGAAACACCATATATTTT.